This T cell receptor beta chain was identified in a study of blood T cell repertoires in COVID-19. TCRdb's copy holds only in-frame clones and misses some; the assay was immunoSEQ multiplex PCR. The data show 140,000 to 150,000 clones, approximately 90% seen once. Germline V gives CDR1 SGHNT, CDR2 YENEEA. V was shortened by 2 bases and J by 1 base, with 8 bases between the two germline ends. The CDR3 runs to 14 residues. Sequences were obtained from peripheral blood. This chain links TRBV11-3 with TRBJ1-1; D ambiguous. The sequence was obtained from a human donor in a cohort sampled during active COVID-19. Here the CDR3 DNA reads TGTGCCAGCAGCTTAACCCCAGGGAACACTGAAGCTTTCTTT. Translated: CASSLTPGNTEAFF.